This TCR beta chain was profiled in a study of OX40 agonist ivuxolimab in advanced cancers. General notes on the study: Ivuxolimab, which targeted the costimulatory receptor OX40 (CD134), was an agonistic, fully human IgG2 monoclonal antibody. Intravenous ivuxolimab was administered to patients every 2 weeks at six dose levels: 0.01, 0.1, 0.3, 1.5, 3 and 10 mg/kg. Among the roughly 52 dose-escalation patients, about 20 had hepatocellular carcinoma, about 15 melanoma, 9 renal cell carcinoma and 9 head and neck cancer. In the dose-escalation cohort, 65% to 85% of patients were male, and the mean age was 60 years with a range of about 23 to 79. Patients were allowed to have had prior anti-PD-1, anti-PD-L1 or anti-CTLA-4 therapy, and 40% to 45% of the dose-escalation patients had previously received checkpoint inhibitors. Partial responses occurred in three dose-escalation patients: two with cutaneous melanoma and one with hepatocellular carcinoma. The point of sequencing TCRbeta in the periphery was to test whether ivuxolimab changed TCR sequence diversity and drove clonal T-cell expansion. The monotherapy dose-escalation portion (N of about 47 patients) of the phase I ivuxolimab trial is reported in the paper.

On this clone itself: No antigen is known for it. No quality values exist for individual bases; no much larger clone is one base distant.

There are 12 amino acids in the CDR3, from cysteine to phenylalanine inclusive. Left in the record is the CDR3 DNA by itself, 36 bases read in frame from the first base. The CDR1 and CDR2 encoded by the germline V gene are SGHRS and YFSETQ. V lost 4 bases and J lost 5 bases; the stretch between them is 9 bases long. The trial excluded patients who had a history of autoimmune disease or who were on systemic immunosuppression. In every dose cohort, peripheral blood was drawn for TCR sequencing at baseline, cycle 4 day 1, and cycle 7 day 1. Samples were obtained from an open-label, multicenter, first-in-human phase I dose-escalation trial of ivuxolimab. Adults with locally advanced or metastatic melanoma, renal cell, hepatocellular, or head and neck squamous cell carcinoma were enrolled in the trial. Before TCR sequencing, CD4+ and CD8+ T cells were separately sorted from peripheral blood. Study-wide findings and limitations: After ivuxolimab, expanded clones were on average more numerous among CD8+ T cells than among CD4+ T cells. Antigen specificity was not determined for the clonally expanded peripheral T cells. At doses of 0.1 to 3.0 mg/kg, clonal expansion of both CD4+ and CD8+ blood T cells was observed from baseline to week 6. Partial responders in the 0.1-3.0 mg/kg groups had among the lowest normalized peripheral clonal expansion, especially among CD8+ T cells. Low levels of normalized T-cell clonal expansion were also shown by some nonresponding patients.

Genomic DNA was isolated from the sorted cells so that the TCRbeta CDR3 region could be sequenced. TCRbeta CDR3 regions were sequenced using the immunoSEQ Assay. TCRdb took this table from immuneACCESS and kept in-frame rearrangements with V and J called. Such tables lack part of the clones; where checked against another copy, unresolved V genes explain under half of the gap, and the rest is unexplained. The sample data list over 60,000 clones, and 87% of these were observed just once. Approximately 2% of the sample is held by the ten biggest clonotypes. The material sequenced was CD4+ or CD8+ T cells sorted from blood, taken in a trial of the OX40 agonist ivuxolimab. The sequence was obtained from an adult with an advanced solid tumor such as melanoma, head and neck, liver or kidney cancer. Recombination joined TRBV5-1 with TRBJ1-1, with the D segment identity uncertain. The DNA sequence follows: TGCGCCAGCAGCGTAACCTCTACTGAAGCTTTCTTT. This gives the protein CASSVTSTEAFF. The full variable domain, with segments outside the CDR3 supplied by the reference TRBV5-1 and TRBJ1-1 proteins, appears as KAGVTQTPRYLIKTRGQQVTLSCSPISGHRSVSWYQQTPGQGLQFLFEYFSETQRNKGNFPGRFSGRQFSNSRSEMNVSTLELGDSALYLCASSVTSTEAFFGQGTRLTVV.